A selection of T cell receptor beta chains follows, all from one sample in a study of T-cell reconstitution after alpha-beta-depleted transplantation in children. Each CDR3 protein is one row after TCRdb ran MiXCR on the PCR reads. The sample has approximately 630,000 distinct CDR3 sequences; 13% are singletons. The sequencing here drew on PBMCs, taken before TCRalphabeta/CD19-depleted stem cell transplant. All receptors come from a girl aged 2 to 9 with congenital amegakaryocytic thrombocytopenia, due to receive a stem cell transplant. Each CDR3 is given with its conserved first and last residue. Only some rows state a clone size, as once, few, many or a class for expanded clones.

>many|TRBV12-3/TRBV12-4
CASKRGGGDTQYF
>.|TRBV20-1
CSARPRNPYEQYF
>many|TRBV12-3/TRBV12-4
CASSFFRSGAYNEQFF
>.|TRBV7-8
CASSPLRVGPTYEQYF
>many|TRBV9
CASSVDLGEQYF
>many|TRBV12-3/TRBV12-4
CASSVVTHNEQFF
>few|TRBV5-6
CASSLIVNEQFF
>many|TRBV12-3/TRBV12-4
CATWVGQNTEAFF
>.|TRBV7-8
CASSSRLLINEQYF
>.|TRBV5-1
CASSLGPGHPTDTQYF
>many|TRBV6-1
CASNRLGQGNNEQFF
>few|TRBV12-3/TRBV12-4
CASCLCPRRRRQPQHF
>.|TRBV7-2
CASSAEGLRGWYNEQFF